This entry describes one T cell receptor (beta chain). The antigen is unknown. TCRdb keeps only in-frame clones here, not all; method: immunoSEQ multiplex PCR. The top ten clones hold roughly 3.9% of a sample with more than 70,000 clones, roughly 90% of them seen once. The record originates from a study of T cell responses to AZD1222 COVID-19 vaccine. Study outcomes and limitations: Only after the peak T cell response were repertoires sampled.

The CDR3 is made up of 14 amino acids. Trimming cost V 5 bases and J 3 bases, with 14 bases left between them. Germline CDR1 SGHRS, CDR2 YFSETQ. The TCR originated in an adult in good health. Sequenced here: peripheral blood, sampled on day 0 of AZD1222 vaccination. This rearrangement joins TRBV5-1 to TRBJ2-5, with a possible D match to TRBD1 (5 bases). As DNA, the CDR3 is TGCGCCAGCAGTTTTTCCGACAGAGAAGAGACCCAGTACTTC. This codes for CASSFSDREETQYF.